Below, 27 T cell receptor beta chains from the same sample are listed, as sequenced in a study of blood T cells in healthy people across ages. The second PCR ran about 6 to 12 cycles with a sample-barcoded 5' primer and J-beta primers. MiXCR, run by TCRdb on the 5' RACE reads, gives a single entry per CDR3 protein. The table has about 580,000 distinct CDR3 sequences, about 45% seen once. Sequenced: blood. The receptors stem from a man older than 75 in good health.

This clonotype was seen more than once but under ten times. The chain carries TRBV7-3 and TRBJ1-2; maybe TRBD1 (5 bases). Deletions cut 5 bases from V and 0 bases from J, with 19 bases between. Germline lookup yields CDR1 SGHTA and CDR2 FQGTGA. This CDR3 has 17 residues. The CDR3 protein is CASSPGPGRGANYGYTF. In DNA, the CDR3 is TGTGCCAGCAGCCCGGGACCAGGGCGTGGGGCTAACTATGGCTACACCTTC.

This clonotype appeared many times. The V call is TRBV6-6, the J call TRBJ2-7; 8 positions match TRBD1. The CDR3 loop spans 14 amino acids. V lost 5 bases, J lost 6 bases, and 9 bases stayed unmatched. Germline V gene lookup returns CDR1 MNHNY and CDR2 SVGAGI (reference sequence). The CDR3 DNA sequence: TGTGCCAGCAGTACCGGGACAGGTGCCTCCGAGCAGTACTTC. This codes for CASSTGTGASEQYF.

This clonotype appeared a single time. Just one base apart from a much larger clone, this may be a read error. This chain joins TRBV6-5 and TRBJ2-3, with a weak D call TRBD2 (5 bases). The CDR3 totals 16 residues. Germline assignment: CDR1 MNHEY and CDR2 SVGAGI. This CDR3 is CAPQTQRTSSTDAQYF. As DNA, the CDR3 is TGTGCCCCCCAGACGCAGCGGACCTCCAGCACAGATGCGCAGTATTTT.

In DNA form, the CDR3 reads TGTGCCAGCAGTCCCCCTGTAGGACAGGCGACCTACGAGCAGTACTTC. Amino acids: CASSPPVGQATYEQYF. The rearrangement joins TRBV6-5 to TRBJ2-7, with 7 bases aligning to TRBD1. The trim removed 5 bases at V and 2 bases at J, leaving 12 bases unmatched. CDR1 and CDR2 (germline): MNHEY, SVGAGI. The CDR3 contains 16 residues.

This chain links TRBV12-3 or TRBV12-4 with TRBJ2-1, with D unclear. The ends were cut back, 1 base at V and 6 bases at J, with 10 bases in the middle. The CDR3 contains 14 residues. CDR3 nucleotides: TGTGCCAGCAGTTTAGGCTGGGGTTCCAATGAGCAGTTCTTC. Its protein is CASSLGWGSNEQFF.

A few counts support this clonotype. The rearrangement joins TRBV5-1 to TRBJ1-1; 10 bases map to TRBD1. Germline CDR1 SGHRS, CDR2 YFSETQ. The junction had 3 bases not matched to a gene; V was cut back by 4 bases and J by 0 bases. The CDR3 contains 15 residues. The CDR3 spells CASSRTGGLNTEAFF. As DNA, the CDR3 is TGCGCCAGCAGCCGGACAGGGGGATTGAACACTGAAGCTTTCTTT.

This clonotype was counted between two and nine times. V and J are TRBV12-3 or TRBV12-4 and TRBJ2-1, with 8 bases fitting TRBD1. The CDR3 length is 16 residues. The trim removed 5 bases at V and 6 bases at J, leaving 12 bases unmatched. The DNA of the CDR3 is TGTGCCAGCAGTACCAGGACCCAGGGGGCCTTCAATGAGCAGTTCTTC. This encodes CASSTRTQGAFNEQFF.

This rearrangement joins TRBV20-1 to TRBJ1-2, with TRBD1 matching 8 bases. Germline V gene lookup returns CDR1 DFQATT and CDR2 SNEGSKA (reference sequence). Trimming cost V 1 base and J 8 bases; bases outside gene matches: 12. This CDR3 contains 15 residues. The CDR3 region is CSARGGTGPYRGYTF. The DNA for the CDR3 is TGCAGTGCTAGAGGCGGGACAGGACCCTATCGGGGCTACACCTTC.

The rearrangement uses TRBV7-9 and TRBJ2-5, with D hard to call. Trimming shortened V by 4 bases and J by 1 base, and 19 bases separated the two germline ends. Per the germline V gene, CDR1 is SEHNR and CDR2 is FQNEAQ (reference sequence). This CDR3 has 17 residues. CDR3 bases: TGTGCCAGCAGCTCCCTCCCCCAAGGACCACCCCAAGAGACCCAGTACTTC. Translating gives CASSSLPQGPPQETQYF.

The count of this clonotype is one. In DNA form, the CDR3 reads TGTGCCAGCAGCGCTTCGGGGAGTGTTCTGGACAGGGTTCACAATGAGCAGTTCTTC. It is translated as CASSASGSVLDRVHNEQFF. The rearrangement joins TRBV9 to TRBJ2-1, with 8 bases aligning to TRBD1. Losses at the gene ends were 3 bases for V and 5 bases for J; bases not matched to a gene: 19. The CDR3 is 19 residues long. Per the germline V gene, CDR1 is SGDLS and CDR2 is YYNGEE. Full variable domain (remainder filled in from reference TRBV9 and TRBJ2-1): DSGVTQTPKHLITATGQRVTLRCSPRSGDLSVYWYQQSLDQGLQFLIQYYNGEERAKGNILERFSAQQFPDLHSELNLSSLELGDSALYFCASSASGSVLDRVHNEQFFGPGTRLTVL.

V usage is TRBV4-3 and J usage is TRBJ1-2; 11 bases are shared with TRBD1. V dropped 6 bases and J dropped 7; count of bases not matched to a gene: 10. This CDR3 has 15 amino acids. Germline values: CDR1 LGHNA, CDR2 YSLEER. This CDR3 is CASRQRGTGGFGYTF. The CDR3 region has the DNA TGCGCCAGCAGACAACGGGGGACAGGGGGGTTTGGCTACACCTTC.

The CDR3 here is CASSSLQRGGRSEQYF. The CDR3 DNA sequence: TGTGCCAGCAGCTCACTGCAGCGGGGGGGAAGAAGCGAGCAGTACTTC. V and J are TRBV7-3 and TRBJ2-5; 10 nucleotides match TRBD2. The end of the DNA aligns better with TRBJ2-7, so the J call may be wrong. CDR3 length: 16 residues. From germline, CDR1 is SGHTA and CDR2 FQGTGA.

This clonotype has only a few counts. The DNA of the CDR3 is TGTGCCAGCAGTTACTCGGGACAGCCCTACAATGAGCAGTTCTTC. This sequence encodes CASSYSGQPYNEQFF. The chain recombines TRBV6-2 or TRBV6-3 with TRBJ2-1; TRBD1 agrees at 7 bases. Germline CDR1 and CDR2: MNHEY and SVGEGT. The V gene end was trimmed by 0 bases and the J gene end by 2 bases; junction bases not matched to a gene: 1. This CDR3 is built from 15 residues.

The rearrangement joins TRBV25-1 to TRBJ2-1, with a possible D match to TRBD1 (6 bases). Germline lookup yields CDR1 MGHDK and CDR2 SYGVNS. This CDR3 is built from 16 residues. Trimming stripped 5 bases from V and 7 bases from J, with 21 bases between. Here the CDR3 reads CASSIPGTPRLNEQFF. The DNA for the CDR3 is TGTGCCAGCAGTATCCCCGGGACACCGCGGCTAAATGAGCAGTTCTTC.

Only one count was recorded for this clonotype. The chain carries TRBV29-1 and TRBJ1-1, with 7 nucleotides matching TRBD1. V shed 4 bases and J 1 base; nucleotides not matched to a gene: 6. The germline V gene has CDR1 SQVTM and CDR2 ANQGSEA. CDR3 length: 14 residues. DNA of the CDR3: TGCAGCGTTGTTATGGGGACAGCGAACACTGAAGCTTTCTTT. It translates to CSVVMGTANTEAFF.

On this clonotype: With a much larger clone just one base away, this may be a read error. V usage is TRBV7-2 and J usage is TRBJ2-1, with 8 positions matching TRBD2. Germline loops: CDR1 SGHTA, CDR2 FQGNSA. The V segment lost 4 bases and the J segment 5 bases; nucleotides outside the gene matches: 16. There are 18 residues in the CDR3. The CDR3 nucleotides read TGTGCCAGCAGCTCTAGACTGCACACGGGAGGGGGGGACAATGAGCAGTTCTTC. It specifies CASSSRLHTGGGDNEQFF.

The chain has TRBV10-3 and TRBJ2-1; maybe TRBD2 (5 bases). The CDR3 loop spans 12 amino acids. V dropped 10 bases and J dropped 6 bases, with 13 bases sitting between them. CDR1 is ENHRY and CDR2 is SYGVKD in the germline V gene. This CDR3 is CATEGSRNEQFF. CDR3 coding DNA: TGTGCCACCGAAGGGAGTCGCAATGAGCAGTTCTTC.

The gene calls are TRBV3-1 and TRBJ1-2; D not resolved. In germline, CDR1 is LGHDT, CDR2 YNNKEL (reference sequence). The ends were cut back, 1 base at V and 1 base at J, with 7 bases in the middle. There are 14 residues in the CDR3. CDR3 region: CASSQGADNYGYTF. The CDR3 DNA follows: TGTGCCAGCAGCCAAGGAGCGGATAACTATGGCTACACCTTC.

The chain uses TRBV6-2 or TRBV6-3 and TRBJ1-5, with 7 bases aligning to TRBD1. The CDR3 spans 13 residues. Germline loops: CDR1 MNHEY, CDR2 SVGEGT. V dropped 10 bases and J dropped 5; count of bases not matched to a gene: 8. The CDR3 here is CATQDRSDQPQHF. The CDR3 DNA follows: TGTGCCACCCAGGACAGGAGCGATCAGCCCCAGCATTTT.

This chain joins TRBV27 and TRBJ2-5; no firm D call. The DNA matches TRBJ2-7 better at its end, which makes the J call doubtful. CDR3 length: 11 amino acids. Germline CDR1 is MNHEY and CDR2 is SMNVEV (reference sequence). The CDR3, as DNA: TGTACCACCCCCTACCTATACGAGCAGTACTTC. Translation gives CTTPYLYEQYF.

The rearrangement links TRBV20-1 to TRBJ1-2, with D uncertain. The ends were cut back, 6 bases at V and 2 bases at J, with 16 bases in the middle. This CDR3 contains 14 residues. Per the germline V gene, CDR1 is DFQATT and CDR2 is SNEGSKA (reference sequence). The CDR3 nucleotides read TGCAGTGCCTTGGTGTCCGGACGAAACTATGGCTACACCTTC. It yields the protein CSALVSGRNYGYTF.

For this clonotype: A read error may account for a junction end that differs from germline. The chain is built from TRBV5-6 and TRBJ2-1; 8 nucleotides line up with TRBD2. There are 14 residues in the CDR3. Germline V gene data show CDR1 as SGHDT and CDR2 as YYEEEE. CDR3 nucleotides: TGTGCCAGCAGCTTGACTAGCGGCTACGATGAGCAGTTCTTC. Translated, it gives CASSLTSGYDEQFF.

This clonotype has at least ten counts. The chain employs TRBV7-2 and TRBJ2-5, with 8 bases aligning to TRBD2. The CDR3 runs 13 residues. Germline V CDR1 and CDR2: SGHTA, FQGNSA. V was clipped by 6 bases and J by 5 bases; unmatched bases: 5. The CDR3 is CASRTGGEETQYF. Written as DNA, the CDR3 is TGTGCCAGCAGAACGGGGGGGGAGGAGACCCAGTACTTC.

The genes are TRBV29-1 and TRBJ1-2; D is perhaps TRBD1 (5 bases). The CDR3 length is 14 residues. The germline CDR1 and CDR2 sequences are SQVTM and ANQGSEA. V was pared by 4 bases and J by 6 bases, with 18 bases between. The CDR3 DNA sequence: TGCAGCGTTGGCGCTCGAGGGGCTTTCGATGGCTACACCTTC. Translating it yields CSVGARGAFDGYTF.

This clonotype was seen more than once but under ten times. J is TRBJ2-3 and V is TRBV27; 9 bases line up with TRBD2. V was pared by 6 bases and J by 6 bases, with 10 bases of the junction left unmatched. In germline, CDR1 is MNHEY, CDR2 SMNVEV (reference sequence). The CDR3 length is 15 residues. The CDR3 loop is CASSPSGATPDTQYF. In DNA form, the CDR3 reads TGTGCCAGCAGCCCTAGCGGGGCAACACCCGATACGCAGTATTTT.

The chain is built from TRBV7-9 and TRBJ1-1; TRBD1 is a possible D gene (6 bases). The CDR3 totals 15 residues. Germline CDR1 reads SEHNR; CDR2 reads FQNEAQ (reference sequence). V lost 1 base and J 0 bases, leaving 9 bases between the germline ends. CDR3 loop: CASSLEQGLNTEAFF. In DNA form, the CDR3 reads TGTGCCAGCAGCTTAGAACAGGGTCTGAACACTGAAGCTTTCTTT.

This clonotype has only a few counts. J is TRBJ2-1 and V is TRBV9, with 8 bases that match TRBD1. Trimming at V came to 0 bases and at J to 2 bases, leaving 1 base not matched to a gene. The CDR3 is 15 amino acids. Germline CDR1 SGDLS, CDR2 YYNGEE. The CDR3 nucleotides are TGTGCCAGCAGCGTAGTGGGACAGGCCTACAATGAGCAGTTCTTC. It codes for CASSVVGQAYNEQFF. Full variable domain (missing parts from reference TRBV9 and TRBJ2-1): DSGVTQTPKHLITATGQRVTLRCSPRSGDLSVYWYQQSLDQGLQFLIQYYNGEERAKGNILERFSAQQFPDLHSELNLSSLELGDSALYFCASSVVGQAYNEQFFGPGTRLTVL.